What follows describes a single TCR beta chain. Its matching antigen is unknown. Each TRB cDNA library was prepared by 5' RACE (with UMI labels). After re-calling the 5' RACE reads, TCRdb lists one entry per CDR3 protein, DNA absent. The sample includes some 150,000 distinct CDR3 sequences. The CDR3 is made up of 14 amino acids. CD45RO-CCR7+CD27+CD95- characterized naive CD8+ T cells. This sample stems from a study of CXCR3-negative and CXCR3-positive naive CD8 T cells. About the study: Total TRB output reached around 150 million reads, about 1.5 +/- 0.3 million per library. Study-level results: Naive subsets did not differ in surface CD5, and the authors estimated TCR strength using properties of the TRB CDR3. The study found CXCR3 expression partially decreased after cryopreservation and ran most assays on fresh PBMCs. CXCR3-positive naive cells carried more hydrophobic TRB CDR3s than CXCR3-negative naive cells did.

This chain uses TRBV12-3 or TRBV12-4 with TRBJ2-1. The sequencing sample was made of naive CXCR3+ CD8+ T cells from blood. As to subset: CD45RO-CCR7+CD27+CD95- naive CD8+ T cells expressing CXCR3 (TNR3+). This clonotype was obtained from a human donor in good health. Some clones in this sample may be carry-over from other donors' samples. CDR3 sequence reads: CASCQSPDSNEQFF.